This T cell receptor (beta chain) was found in a study of T cells expressing NK-cell markers. Turning to the study itself: Obtained from sorted CD3+CD56+NKG2C+, CD3+CD56+NKG2C- and CD3+CD56-NKG2C+ T cells were the TCR beta repertoires.

TCRdb re-called the 5' RACE reads and catalogs CDR3 proteins one per entry, DNA excluded. The clone table shows about 440,000 distinct CDR3 sequences, with the ten largest holding 6% to 8%. This CDR3 is 17 amino acids long. Germline CDR1 MGHDK, CDR2 SYGVNS. Findings and limits, study-wide: Over 5 donors had dominant NKG2C+ clonotypes that comprised about 1.0-7.0% of their CD8+ T cells. Certain NKG2C+ T cell clones were expanded, and their HCMV specificity remained unclear.

As concerns this clonotype: Its antigen is unknown.

V usage is TRBV25-1 and J usage is TRBJ2-5; TCRdb reports TRBD2, a call that lacks DNA to check it against. The sequenced sample was blood T cells: a sorted CD56 or NKG2C T cell subset, CD4+ or CD8+ T cells, or bulk PBMC T cells (not recorded which). This clonotype was obtained from a woman aged 18-69 years in good health. The CDR3 region is CASSGDLEGRYQETQYF.